This TCR beta chain stems from a study of T cell responses to AZD1222 COVID-19 vaccine (dated by TCRdb to 2020 to 2023). General notes on the study: TCR sequencing was performed for 233 trial participants, of whom about 210 were given two doses of AZD1222 and around 25 were given two doses of MenACWY control vaccine. Enrollment into the trials was organized by age into subgroups of 18-55, 56-69 and 70-plus years, and those subgroups contained approximately 150, 30 and 60 TCR-sequenced participants, respectively. Overall study outcomes, separate from this receptor: Epitopes outside the regions mutated in the B.1.351 and B.1.1.7 variants were reportedly recognized by nearly half of the unique spike-specific TCRs. Because no samples from the day 14 peak response were available, repertoires could be characterized only after the peak T cell response. Conclusions about previously exposed vaccinees were limited because only six AZD1222 recipients were SARS-CoV-2 seropositive at baseline. Participants were mostly white British and included more females than males, and it was suggested by the authors that clonal diversity may have been underestimated. Spike-specific TCR breadth and depth rose significantly after two AZD1222 doses compared with day 0 and with MenACWY recipients. In the small 56-69-year group, the increase in depth fell short of significance, most likely because of low power. Vaccine-associated CD4 TCRs spanned the whole spike protein, with dominant responses in regions 160-218 and 743-854.

As concerns this clone: Its antigen target is currently unknown. Nothing much larger sits one base from this clone, and base qualities are not available.

V is cut by 6 bases and J by 0 bases, and the space between the germline ends is 12 bases. The CDR3, cysteine through phenylalanine, is 15 amino acids long. Only the CDR3 DNA stays, 45 bases, in frame from base 1. Reading the germline V gene gives CDR1 LGHNA and CDR2 YNFKEQ. The CDR3 regions of human TCRbeta chains were analyzed by immunosequencing. The source study handled its data this way. Repertoire TCRs were checked for matches against a reference library of SARS-CoV-2-specific TCRs that had been generated using the MIRA antigen-specificity platform. Breadth meant the fraction of unique TCRs that were SARS-CoV-2-associated, whereas depth meant the fraction of total T cells that were SARS-CoV-2-associated. Each spike-specific TCR was assigned to its reactive spike region and to a CD4 or CD8 class using the MIRA data. Log10-transformed breadth and depth values were compared by one-way ANOVA with Sidak's multiple comparisons tests. TCRdb stores this immuneACCESS table with in-frame sequences only. Part of the clones is absent; in the studies checked, under half of the shortfall reflects unresolved V genes, and no reason is known for the rest. Clonal size and the V and J genes are those of that table, whereas D and trimming came from the DNA. The sample contains over 110,000 clones, about nine tenths of them found a single time. The ten most abundant clones make up 1.5% to 2% of the sample.

Taken with the paper, the label for time point translates to: about 28 days (+/-7) after the second vaccine dose. AZD1222 recipients given second doses at about 4 weeks or at about 12 weeks were pooled, since spike-specific TCR depth and breadth were not found to differ between the two schedules. The vaccinee samples were drawn from two UK trials, COV001 and COV002, one of which was a single-blind randomized controlled phase 2/3 trial testing AZD1222 (ChAdOx1 nCoV-19) in healthy adults. For TCRbeta chain sequencing, PBMC samples from trial participants were taken at day 0 and at day 28 after the second dose.

This sample comprised peripheral blood, obtained 28 days after the second AZD1222 dose. The V gene is TRBV4-2 and the J gene is TRBJ1-3; confidence is insufficient to name the D gene. The clonotype comes from an adult who received the AZD1222 COVID-19 vaccine. For the CDR3, the sequence is CASRDSPISGNTIYF. The DNA reads as follows: TGTGCCAGCAGGGACTCACCTATCTCTGGAAACACCATATATTTT.